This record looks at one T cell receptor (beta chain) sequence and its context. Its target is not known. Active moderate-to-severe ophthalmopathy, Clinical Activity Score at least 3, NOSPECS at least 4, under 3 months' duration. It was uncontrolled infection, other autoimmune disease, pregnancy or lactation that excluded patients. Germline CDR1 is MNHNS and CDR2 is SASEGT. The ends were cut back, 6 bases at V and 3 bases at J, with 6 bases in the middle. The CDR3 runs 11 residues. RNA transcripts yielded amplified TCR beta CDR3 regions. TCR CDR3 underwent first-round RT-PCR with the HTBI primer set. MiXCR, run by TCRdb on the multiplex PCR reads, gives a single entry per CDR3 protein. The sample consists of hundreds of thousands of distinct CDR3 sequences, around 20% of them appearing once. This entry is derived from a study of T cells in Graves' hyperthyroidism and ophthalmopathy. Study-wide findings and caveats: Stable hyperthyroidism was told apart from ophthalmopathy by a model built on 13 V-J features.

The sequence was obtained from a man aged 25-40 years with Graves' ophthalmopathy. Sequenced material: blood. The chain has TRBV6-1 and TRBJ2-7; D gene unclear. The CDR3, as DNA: TGTGCCAGCAGACAGCTCTACGAGCAGTACTTC. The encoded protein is CASRQLYEQYF.